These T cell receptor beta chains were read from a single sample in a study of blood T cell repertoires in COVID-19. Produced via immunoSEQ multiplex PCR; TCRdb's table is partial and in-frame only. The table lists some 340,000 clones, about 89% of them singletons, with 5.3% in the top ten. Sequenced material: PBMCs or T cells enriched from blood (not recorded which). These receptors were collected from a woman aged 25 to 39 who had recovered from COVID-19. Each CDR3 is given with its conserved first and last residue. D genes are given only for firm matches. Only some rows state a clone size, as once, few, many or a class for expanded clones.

cdr3_aa: CASSPLPVYSGANVLTF; cdr3_nt: TGTGCCAGCTCACCCCTCCCTGTCTACTCTGGGGCCAACGTCCTGACTTTC; j_call: TRBJ2-6; clone_size: -; d_call: -; v_call: TRBV18
cdr3_aa: CASSLSGVNTEAFF; cdr3_nt: TGTGCCAGCAGTCTTTCAGGGGTGAACACTGAAGCTTTCTTT; j_call: TRBJ1-1; clone_size: -; d_call: -; v_call: TRBV11-3
cdr3_aa: CASSEALAGGADTQYF; cdr3_nt: TGTGCCAGCAGTGAAGCGCTAGCGGGGGGGGCAGATACGCAGTATTTT; j_call: TRBJ2-3; clone_size: -; d_call: TRBD2; v_call: TRBV6-1
cdr3_aa: CASDGDYQPQHF; cdr3_nt: TGTGCCAGCGACGGGGATTATCAGCCCCAGCATTTT; j_call: TRBJ1-5; clone_size: -; d_call: -; v_call: TRBV6-5
cdr3_aa: CASSLGTKPGQFF; cdr3_nt: TGTGCCAGCAGCTTAGGGACTAAGCCTGGGCAGTTCTTC; j_call: TRBJ2-1; clone_size: -; d_call: -; v_call: TRBV7-2
cdr3_aa: CASSNSGLYGYTF; cdr3_nt: TGTGCCAGCAGTAACTCAGGGTTGTATGGCTACACCTTC; j_call: TRBJ1-2; clone_size: -; d_call: -; v_call: TRBV9
cdr3_aa: CASSLDDFSGANVLTF; cdr3_nt: TGTGCCAGCAGCTTAGACGACTTCTCTGGGGCCAACGTCCTGACTTTC; j_call: TRBJ2-6; clone_size: -; d_call: -; v_call: TRBV5-4
cdr3_aa: CASSYTPGQGYNEQFF; cdr3_nt: TGTGCCAGCAGTTACACGCCGGGACAGGGGTACAATGAGCAGTTCTTC; j_call: TRBJ2-1; clone_size: -; d_call: TRBD1; v_call: TRBV6-5
cdr3_aa: CASSVREGFPSPEQFF; cdr3_nt: TGTGCCAGCAGCGTACGGGAGGGGTTCCCTTCCCCTGAGCAGTTCTTC; j_call: TRBJ2-1; clone_size: -; d_call: TRBD2; v_call: TRBV9
cdr3_aa: CASSGGPTGELFF; cdr3_nt: TGTGCCAGCAGTGGGGGCCCCACCGGGGAGCTGTTTTTT; j_call: TRBJ2-2; clone_size: -; d_call: -; v_call: TRBV9
cdr3_aa: CASSLRTTGDYGYTF; cdr3_nt: TGTGCCAGCTCACTTCGGACAACGGGGGACTATGGCTACACCTTC; j_call: TRBJ1-2; clone_size: -; d_call: -; v_call: TRBV18
cdr3_aa: CASSFQGSGTEAFF; cdr3_nt: TGCGCCAGCAGCTTCCAGGGGTCGGGCACTGAAGCTTTCTTT; j_call: TRBJ1-1; clone_size: once; d_call: -; v_call: TRBV5-1
cdr3_aa: CAWVPQTLTGELFF; cdr3_nt: TGTGCCTGGGTACCCCAGACACTTACCGGGGAGCTGTTTTTT; j_call: TRBJ2-2; clone_size: -; d_call: -; v_call: TRBV30
cdr3_aa: CASSEGLAGYNEQFF; cdr3_nt: TGTGCCAGCAGTGAGGGTCTAGCGGGGTACAATGAGCAGTTCTTC; j_call: TRBJ2-1; clone_size: few; d_call: TRBD2; v_call: TRBV2
cdr3_aa: CASSSGSGSTEAFF; cdr3_nt: TGTGCCAGCAGCTCAGGTTCCGGTAGCACTGAAGCTTTCTTT; j_call: TRBJ1-1; clone_size: once; d_call: -; v_call: TRBV7-8
cdr3_aa: CAWSVVTGNTEAFF; cdr3_nt: TGTGCCTGGAGTGTCGTCACAGGGAACACTGAAGCTTTCTTT; j_call: TRBJ1-1; clone_size: -; d_call: -; v_call: TRBV30
cdr3_aa: CASSSSRSDRGYNSPLHF; cdr3_nt: TGTGCCAGCAGTTCCTCCAGGAGCGACAGGGGCTACAATTCACCCCTCCACTTT; j_call: TRBJ1-6; clone_size: -; d_call: TRBD1; v_call: TRBV28
cdr3_aa: CASSSASGFSGNTIYF; cdr3_nt: TGTGCCAGCAGCTCCGCTTCAGGCTTCTCTGGAAACACCATATATTTT; j_call: TRBJ1-3; clone_size: -; d_call: -; v_call: TRBV7-2
cdr3_aa: CASSAPGQGDEKLFF; cdr3_nt: TGTGCCAGCAGTGCCCCGGGACAGGGCGACGAAAAACTGTTTTTT; j_call: TRBJ1-4; clone_size: -; d_call: TRBD1; v_call: TRBV28
cdr3_aa: CASSYLGTGTTEAFF; cdr3_nt: TGTGCCAGCAGTTACCTCGGGACAGGGACCACTGAAGCTTTCTTT; j_call: TRBJ1-1; clone_size: -; d_call: TRBD1; v_call: TRBV6-2/TRBV6-3
cdr3_aa: CASSEIFQGNNEQFF; cdr3_nt: TGTGCCAGCAGTGAAATCTTCCAGGGCAACAATGAGCAGTTCTTC; j_call: TRBJ2-1; clone_size: -; d_call: -; v_call: TRBV25-1
cdr3_aa: CAWSVGLNQPQHF; cdr3_nt: TGTGCCTGGAGTGTGGGACTAAATCAGCCCCAGCATTTT; j_call: TRBJ1-5; clone_size: -; d_call: -; v_call: TRBV30
cdr3_aa: CAWDPGQVTYEQYF; cdr3_nt: TGTGCCTGGGACCCGGGACAGGTAACCTACGAGCAGTACTTC; j_call: TRBJ2-7; clone_size: -; d_call: TRBD1; v_call: TRBV30
cdr3_aa: CASSSRGGPANEKLFF; cdr3_nt: TGCGCCAGCAGCTCCCGAGGGGGACCGGCTAATGAAAAACTGTTTTTT; j_call: TRBJ1-4; clone_size: -; d_call: -; v_call: TRBV5-1
cdr3_aa: CASSYYRGYSEAFF; cdr3_nt: TGTGCCAGCAGTTACTACAGGGGTTATTCTGAAGCTTTCTTT; j_call: TRBJ1-1; clone_size: -; d_call: TRBD1; v_call: TRBV6-2/TRBV6-3